Presented here are 23 T cell receptor beta chains from one specimen sequenced in a study of CD8+ T cells in alopecia areata. Extracted RNA was reverse transcribed, and the resulting cDNA served as sequencing template. Sequencing used immunoSEQ multiplex PCR; TCRdb keeps in-frame clones, though not all of them. The table shows roughly 100,000 clones, with over 75% occurring only once. The treatment is: oral pan-JAK inhibitor, 5-10 mg twice daily. Sequenced material: CD8+ T cells sorted from blood, taken between weeks 30 and 35, from a patient treated with tofacitinib. These receptors were collected from a human donor with alopecia areata.

The chain links TRBV27 to TRBJ1-1; D not resolved. CDR3 length: 13 residues. Deletions cut 5 bases from V and 5 bases from J, with 12 bases between. The germline V gene has CDR1 MNHEY and CDR2 SMNVEV (reference sequence). The CDR3 is CASSPRGWTEAFF. The DNA of the CDR3 is TGTGCCAGCAGTCCCCGGGGATGGACTGAAGCTTTCTTT.

This clone was detected once. V is TRBV2 and J is TRBJ2-3; D is unclear. CDR1 is SNHLY and CDR2 is FYNNEI in the germline V gene. The CDR3 totals 13 residues. Trimming left V 8 bases short and J 3 bases short, with 12 bases between. CDR3 in amino acids: CASQALGTDTQYF. CDR3 sequence (DNA): TGTGCCAGCCAAGCACTCGGGACAGATACGCAGTATTTT.

This chain joins TRBV2 and TRBJ2-6, with 7 positions matching TRBD1. CDR1 is SNHLY, CDR2 FYNNEI, per germline. The CDR3 length is 16 residues. J was trimmed by 2 bases and V by 3 bases; bases with no gene match: 4. DNA for the CDR3: TGTGCCAGCAGTGACCCCGGGACAGCTGGGGCCAACGTCCTGACTTTC. Its translation: CASSDPGTAGANVLTF.

This clone was counted a single time. The chain uses TRBV7-3 and TRBJ2-3; no clear D gene. The CDR3 consists of 13 residues. With 1 base removed from V and 1 base from J, the gap between germline ends came to 3 bases. Germline V gene lookup returns CDR1 SGHTA and CDR2 FQGTGA. CDR3 sequence reads: CASSLMGTDTQYF. The CDR3 region has the DNA TGTGCCAGCAGCTTAATGGGCACAGATACGCAGTATTTT.

The genes are TRBV25-1 and TRBJ1-1, with 8 bases aligning to TRBD1. Germline loops: CDR1 MGHDK, CDR2 SYGVNS. The CDR3 has 12 amino acids. J gave up 6 bases and V 6 bases, and 3 bases lay outside the gene matches. The CDR3 DNA is TGTGCCAGCAGCCAGGGGGCCGCTGAAGCTTTCTTT. Translating it yields CASSQGAAEAFF.

The genes are TRBV27 and TRBJ2-4, with TRBD1 matching over 8 bases. The CDR3 has 12 amino acids. Per germline, CDR1 MNHEY and CDR2 SMNVEV (reference sequence). The V segment lost 5 bases and the J segment 7 bases; nucleotides outside the gene matches: 1. CDR3 residues: CASSAGGNIQYF. CDR3 DNA: TGTGCCAGCAGTGCAGGGGGCAACATTCAGTACTTC.

The chain recombines TRBV29-1 with TRBJ1-2; D gene uncertain. Between the trimmed V and J ends, which lost 4 bases and 8 bases, there was a span of 14 bases. In germline, CDR1 is SQVTM, CDR2 ANQGSEA. This CDR3 has 12 amino acids. The CDR3 bases are TGCAGCGTTGTAGGAGTGGCGCGGGGCTACACCTTC. It specifies CSVVGVARGYTF. Drawing the rest from reference TRBV29-1 and TRBJ1-2, the complete variable domain is SAVISQKPSRDICQRGTSLTIQCQVDSQVTMMFWYRQQPGQSLTLIATANQGSEATYESGFVIDKFPISRPNLTFSTLTVSNMSPEDSSIYLCSVVGVARGYTFGSGTRLTVV.

CDR3 in amino acids: CASSLDPSNYGYTF. In DNA form, the CDR3 reads TGTGCCAGCAGCTTAGATCCGAGCAACTATGGCTACACCTTC. J is TRBJ1-2 and V is TRBV11-2; D not certain. Trimming cost V 0 bases and J 2 bases, with 7 bases left between them. Germline-derived CDR1 and CDR2 are SGHAT and FQNNGV. The CDR3 totals 14 residues.

The rearrangement uses TRBV5-1 and TRBJ2-1; D is unclear. This CDR3 has 15 amino acids. Germline V lookup: CDR1 SGHRS, CDR2 YFSETQ. V was trimmed by 0 bases and J by 1 base, leaving 8 bases between them. The CDR3 coding sequence is TGCGCCAGCAGCTTGGGGGCAGATTCCTACAATGAGCAGTTCTTC. Translated, it gives CASSLGADSYNEQFF.

The rearrangement uses TRBV6-6 and TRBJ2-2, with D unresolved. The CDR3 is 13 residues long. Trimming removed 2 bases from V and 3 bases from J, with 4 bases in between. Per the germline V gene, CDR1 is MNHNY and CDR2 is SVGAGI (reference sequence). Written as DNA, the CDR3 is TGTGCCAGCAGTTACATCGACACCGGGGAGCTGTTTTTT. It is translated as CASSYIDTGELFF.

The V and J genes are TRBV28 and TRBJ1-1, with D uncertain. The CDR3 consists of 15 residues. Germline loops: CDR1 MDHEN, CDR2 SYDVKM. Trimming cost V 2 bases and J 0 bases, with 10 bases left between them. Here the CDR3 DNA reads TGTGCCAGCAGTTTAATCGGCTACCTGAACACTGAAGCTTTCTTT. Protein product: CASSLIGYLNTEAFF.

V is TRBV7-2 and J is TRBJ2-7; D is possibly TRBD1 (6 bases). Trimming shortened V by 6 bases and J by 3 bases, and 12 bases separated the two germline ends. The V gene's germline CDR1 is SGHTA and CDR2 FQGNSA. CDR3 length: 13 residues. In DNA form, the CDR3 reads TGTGCCAGCAGGGACCCACAGGGCTACGAGCAGTACTTC. Protein product: CASRDPQGYEQYF.

V gene TRBV30 combines with J gene TRBJ1-1; no definite D call. Per the germline V gene, CDR1 is GTSNPN and CDR2 is SVGIG (reference sequence). There are 12 residues in the CDR3. V lost 3 bases and J 0 bases, leaving 5 bases between the germline ends. CDR3 sequence: CAWRTMNTEAFF. The CDR3 DNA reads TGTGCCTGGAGGACCATGAACACTGAAGCTTTCTTT.

The rearrangement joins TRBV13 to TRBJ2-7, with 11 bases matching TRBD2. The germline V gene encodes CDR1 PRHDT and CDR2 FYEKMQ (reference sequence). This CDR3 region has 14 residues. Trimming took 5 bases from V and 4 from J; bases not matched to a gene: 4. The CDR3 region is CASSLTSGVYEQYF. CDR3 DNA sequence: TGTGCCAGCAGCCTGACTAGCGGGGTTTACGAGCAGTACTTC.

The rearrangement links TRBV27 to TRBJ2-7, with D perhaps TRBD2 (6 bases). This CDR3 has 16 amino acids. Germline CDR1 reads MNHEY; CDR2 reads SMNVEV (reference sequence). V was pared by 0 bases and J by 0 bases, with 12 bases between. CDR3 nucleotide sequence: TGTGCCAGCAGTTTATCAATGGAGGGTAGCTCCTACGAGCAGTACTTC. This codes for CASSLSMEGSSYEQYF.

The chain carries TRBV30 and TRBJ1-4; 8 bases match TRBD1. This CDR3 contains 13 residues. Germline V gene lookup returns CDR1 GTSNPN and CDR2 SVGIG (reference sequence). The V and J ends lost 7 bases and 6 bases, in that order; junction bases with no gene match: 7. The CDR3 nucleotides are TGTGCCTCTACGACAGGGGAGGATGAAAAACTGTTTTTT. As protein: CASTTGEDEKLFF.

The CDR3 is CASSLAPGLAGGSTGELFF. DNA of the CDR3: TGTGCCAGCAGTTTAGCCCCGGGACTAGCGGGGGGTAGCACCGGGGAGCTGTTTTTT. This rearrangement joins TRBV27 to TRBJ2-2; 15 bases are a match to TRBD2. CDR3 length: 19 amino acids. The V gene's germline CDR1 is MNHEY and CDR2 SMNVEV (reference sequence). J lost 4 bases, V lost 2 bases, and 8 bases had no gene match.

This clone appeared once. The chain links TRBV29-1 to TRBJ2-5, with 7 bases aligning to TRBD1. The last part of the DNA fits TRBJ2-7 better; the J call may be wrong. Per germline, CDR1 SQVTM and CDR2 ANQGSEA. The CDR3 loop spans 14 amino acids. The CDR3 is CSVDPTGASYEQYF. DNA of the CDR3: TGCAGCGTTGACCCTACAGGGGCCTCCTACGAGCAGTACTTC.

V is TRBV19 and J is TRBJ1-5; TRBD1 is a possible D gene (6 bases). Germline V gives CDR1 LNHDA, CDR2 SQIVND (reference sequence). This CDR3 is 15 amino acids long. V was cut by 9 bases and J by 2 bases, with 17 bases left in between. The CDR3 bases are TGTGCCAGCCATAAGGGGGACATTGGCAATCAGCCCCAGCATTTT. The encoded protein is CASHKGDIGNQPQHF.

The chain recombines TRBV27 with TRBJ1-2, with D perhaps TRBD1 (5 bases). The ends were cut back, 2 bases at V and 6 bases at J, with 7 bases in the middle. The CDR3 runs 12 residues. CDR1 MNHEY and CDR2 SMNVEV come from the germline V gene (reference sequence). The CDR3 protein is CASSLGGDGYTF. The CDR3 coding sequence is TGTGCCAGCAGTTTAGGGGGAGATGGCTACACCTTC.

A few counts support this clone. This chain joins TRBV9 and TRBJ1-4; 9 nucleotides line up with TRBD1. The CDR3 spans 15 residues. V shed 3 bases and J 5 bases; nucleotides not matched to a gene: 5. The germline V gene encodes CDR1 SGDLS and CDR2 YYNGEE. CDR3 loop: CASSDSGTGNEKLFF. CDR3 sequence (DNA): TGTGCCAGCAGCGATTCCGGGACAGGGAATGAAAAACTGTTTTTT.

The chain is built from TRBV7-9 and TRBJ1-1, with D unresolved. CDR3 length equals 15 residues. Germline CDR1 is SEHNR and CDR2 is FQNEAQ (reference sequence). The ends were cut back, 6 bases at V and 5 bases at J, with 19 bases in the middle. The CDR3 spells CASRSREEGWTEAFF. CDR3 bases: TGTGCCAGCAGATCACGCGAGGAGGGTTGGACTGAAGCTTTCTTT. The full variable domain, in which reference TRBV7-9 and TRBJ1-1 provide the parts outside the CDR3, is DTGVSQNPRHKITKRGQNVTFRCDPISEHNRLYWYRQTLGQGPEFLTYFQNEAQLEKSRLLSDRFSAERPKGSFSTLEIQRTEQGDSAMYLCASRSREEGWTEAFFGQGTRLTVV.

The gene calls are TRBV29-1 and TRBJ1-5; TRBD1 matches 9 bases. The V and J ends lost 5 bases and 4 bases, in that order; junction bases with no gene match: 3. Germline V gene lookup returns CDR1 SQVTM and CDR2 ANQGSEA. The CDR3 runs 13 residues. CDR3 sequence (DNA): TGCAGCGTTTCGACAGGGGGGAATCAGCCCCAGCATTTT. Its translation is CSVSTGGNQPQHF.